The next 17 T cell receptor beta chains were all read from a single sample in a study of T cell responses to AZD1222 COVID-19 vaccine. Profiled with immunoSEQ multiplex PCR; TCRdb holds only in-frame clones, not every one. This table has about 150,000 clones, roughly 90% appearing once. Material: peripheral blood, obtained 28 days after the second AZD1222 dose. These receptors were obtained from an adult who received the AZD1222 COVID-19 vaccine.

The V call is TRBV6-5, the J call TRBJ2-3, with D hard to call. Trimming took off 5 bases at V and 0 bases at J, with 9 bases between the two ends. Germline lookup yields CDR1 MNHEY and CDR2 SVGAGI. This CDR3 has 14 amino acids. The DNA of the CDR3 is TGTGCCAGCAGTACCCTCTCTAGCACAGATACGCAGTATTTT. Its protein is CASSTLSSTDTQYF.

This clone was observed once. For the CDR3, the DNA is TGTGCCAGCAGCGATCCGTCAGGGGGAAGCACAGATACGCAGTATTTT. Translated, it gives CASSDPSGGSTDTQYF. This rearrangement joins TRBV7-6 to TRBJ2-3; 7 bases line up with TRBD1. Germline V lookup: CDR1 SGHVS, CDR2 FNYEAQ. The V segment lost 5 bases and the J segment 0 bases; nucleotides outside the gene matches: 8. The CDR3 covers 16 residues.

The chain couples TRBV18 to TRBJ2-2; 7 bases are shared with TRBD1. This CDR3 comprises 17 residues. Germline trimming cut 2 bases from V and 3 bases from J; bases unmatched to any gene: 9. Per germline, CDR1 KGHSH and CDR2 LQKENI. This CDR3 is CASSPIYEGQYTGELFF. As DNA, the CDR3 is TGTGCCAGCTCACCAATTTATGAGGGACAGTACACCGGGGAGCTGTTTTTT.

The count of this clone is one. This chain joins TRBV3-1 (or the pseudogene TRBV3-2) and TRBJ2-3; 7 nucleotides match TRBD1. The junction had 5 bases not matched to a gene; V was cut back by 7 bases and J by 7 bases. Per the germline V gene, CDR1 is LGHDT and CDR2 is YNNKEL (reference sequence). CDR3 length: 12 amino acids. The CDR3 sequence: CASNWGQNTQYF. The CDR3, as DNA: TGTGCCAGCAACTGGGGACAGAATACGCAGTATTTT.

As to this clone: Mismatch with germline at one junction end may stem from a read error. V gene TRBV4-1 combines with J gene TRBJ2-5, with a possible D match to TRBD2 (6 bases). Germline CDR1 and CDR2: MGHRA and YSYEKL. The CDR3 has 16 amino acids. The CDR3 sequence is CASSQLASVDKEPQYF. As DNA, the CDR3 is TGCGCCAGCAGCCAACTTGCTAGCGTCGATAAAGAGCCCCAGTACTTC.

The CDR3 DNA sequence: TGTGCCAGCAGTTCGGGGGAGACCCAGTACTTC. This codes for CASSSGETQYF. V and J are TRBV11-3 and TRBJ2-5; D perhaps matches TRBD2 (5 bases). The CDR3 sequence is 11 residues long. Per the germline V gene, CDR1 is SGHNT and CDR2 is YENEEA. The V end was cut by 6 bases, the J end by 5 bases, with 7 bases between.

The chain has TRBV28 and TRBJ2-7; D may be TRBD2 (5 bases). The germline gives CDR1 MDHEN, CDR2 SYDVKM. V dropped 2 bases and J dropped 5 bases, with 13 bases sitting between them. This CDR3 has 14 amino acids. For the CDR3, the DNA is TGTGCCAGCAGTTTAGGTGGGAGACCCCACGAGCAGTACTTC. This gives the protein CASSLGGRPHEQYF.

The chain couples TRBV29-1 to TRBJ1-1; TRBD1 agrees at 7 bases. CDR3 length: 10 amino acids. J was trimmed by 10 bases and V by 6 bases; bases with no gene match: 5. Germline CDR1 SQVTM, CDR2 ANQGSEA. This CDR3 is CSVTQGVAFF. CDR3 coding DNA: TGCAGCGTCACTCAGGGGGTAGCTTTCTTT.

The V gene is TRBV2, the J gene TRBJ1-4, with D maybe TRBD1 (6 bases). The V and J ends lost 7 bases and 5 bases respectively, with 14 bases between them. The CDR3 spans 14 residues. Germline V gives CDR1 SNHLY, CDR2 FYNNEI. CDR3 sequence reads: CASNRGHPNEKLFF. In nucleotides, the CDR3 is TGTGCCAGCAATCGGGGACACCCCAATGAAAAACTGTTTTTT.

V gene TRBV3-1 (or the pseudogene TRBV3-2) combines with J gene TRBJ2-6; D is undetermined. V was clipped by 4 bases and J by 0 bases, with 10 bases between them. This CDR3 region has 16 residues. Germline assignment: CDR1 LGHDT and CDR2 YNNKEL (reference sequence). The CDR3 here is CASSPRASSGANVLTF. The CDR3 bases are TGTGCCAGCAGCCCACGCGCCAGCTCTGGGGCCAACGTCCTGACTTTC.

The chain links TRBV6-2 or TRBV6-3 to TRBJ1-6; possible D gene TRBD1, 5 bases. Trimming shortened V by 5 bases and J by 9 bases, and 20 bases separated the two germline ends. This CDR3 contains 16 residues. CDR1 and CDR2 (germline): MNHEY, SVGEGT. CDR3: CASSPAGQGDGSPLHF. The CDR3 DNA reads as TGTGCCAGCAGTCCCGCTGGCCAAGGGGATGGTTCACCCCTCCACTTT.

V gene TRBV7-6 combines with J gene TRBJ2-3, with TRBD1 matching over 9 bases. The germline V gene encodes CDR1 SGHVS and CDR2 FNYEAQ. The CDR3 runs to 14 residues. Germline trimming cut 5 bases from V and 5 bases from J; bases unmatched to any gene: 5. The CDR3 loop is CASSLGQGVDTQYF. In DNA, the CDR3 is TGTGCCAGCAGCCTGGGACAGGGTGTAGATACGCAGTATTTT.

CDR3 amino acids: CASSSTGNGYTF. CDR3 nucleotides: TGTGCCAGTAGCTCGACAGGGAATGGCTACACCTTC. The chain couples TRBV19 to TRBJ1-2, with 7 nucleotides matching TRBD1. CDR3 length: 12 residues. The V gene's germline CDR1 is LNHDA and CDR2 SQIVND (reference sequence). V dropped 6 bases and J dropped 6; count of bases not matched to a gene: 4.

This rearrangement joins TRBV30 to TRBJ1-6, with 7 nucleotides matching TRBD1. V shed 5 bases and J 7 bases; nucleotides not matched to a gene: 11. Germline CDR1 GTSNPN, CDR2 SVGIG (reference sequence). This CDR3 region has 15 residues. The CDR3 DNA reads TGTGCCTGGGCCAACGACAGGGTTCGAAATTCACCCCTCCACTTT. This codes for CAWANDRVRNSPLHF.

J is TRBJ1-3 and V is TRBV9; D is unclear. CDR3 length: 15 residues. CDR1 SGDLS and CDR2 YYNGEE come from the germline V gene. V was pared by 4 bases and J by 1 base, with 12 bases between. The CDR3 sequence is CASSPMTLSGNTIYF. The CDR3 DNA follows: TGTGCCAGCAGCCCTATGACGCTTTCTGGAAACACCATATATTTT.

The CDR3 loop reads CASCRRLAGDNNEQFF. The CDR3 DNA reads as TGCGCCAGCTGCCGGCGACTAGCGGGGGACAACAATGAGCAGTTCTTC. The chain employs TRBV4-1 and TRBJ2-1; TRBD2 aligns across 12 bases. Unmatched junction bases numbered 10, after V lost 8 bases and J lost 5 bases. The CDR3 is 16 residues long. In germline, CDR1 is MGHRA, CDR2 YSYEKL.

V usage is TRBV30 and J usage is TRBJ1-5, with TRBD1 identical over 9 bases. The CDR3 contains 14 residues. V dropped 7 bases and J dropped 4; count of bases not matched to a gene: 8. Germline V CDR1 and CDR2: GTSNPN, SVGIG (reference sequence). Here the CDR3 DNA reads TGTGCCTTTGGAAGGACAGGGGCAAATCAGCCCCAGCATTTT. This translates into CAFGRTGANQPQHF.